The sequence of this T cell receptor beta chain was determined in a study of shared clonotypes between healthy human individuals. Only in-frame clones appear in the TCRdb table, and some are missing; sequencing was by immunoSEQ multiplex PCR. Of about 980,000 clones listed, approximately 76% were seen once; the top ten hold nearly 1.5%. The CDR3 contains 14 residues. From germline, CDR1 is MNHNS and CDR2 SASEGT. Unmatched junction bases numbered 12, after V lost 6 bases and J lost 12 bases. With regard to this clone: Other DNA variants within this sample encode the same CDR3.

The V and J genes are TRBV6-1 and TRBJ1-4, with 8 bases identical to TRBD1. What was sequenced was memory CD4+ T cells sorted from blood. Stated subset: CD45RA-negative fraction. The clonotype was recovered from a man between 18 and 29 years old in good health. CDR3 nucleotides: TGTGCCAGCAGGACTCGACAGGGGACTAGTGAACTGTTTTTT. Protein: CASRTRQGTSELFF.